This T cell receptor beta chain appears in the sequencing data of a study of early T cells in non-severe SARS-CoV-2 infection. Researchers attached unique molecular identifiers to individual cDNA molecules. TCRdb re-called the 5' RACE reads through MiXCR, storing one row per CDR3 protein. This repertoire shows 34,000 or so distinct CDR3 sequences, roughly 9.2% found once; its top ten account for about 13%. The table lists this clonotype with many counts. The CDR3 is made up of 14 amino acids. The junction had 7 bases not matched to a gene; V was cut back by 6 bases and J by 8 bases. Germline CDR1 LNHDA, CDR2 SQIVND (reference sequence).

This receptor was obtained from an adult who was a healthcare worker with PCR-confirmed SARS-CoV-2 infection or an uninfected control (not recorded which). The rearrangement uses TRBV19 and TRBJ1-4; 9 nucleotides agree with TRBD1. Input material: whole blood. The CDR3 sequence: CASRDRGRREKLFF. Written as DNA, the CDR3 is TGTGCCAGTAGGGACAGGGGACGTCGCGAAAAACTGTTTTTT.